This T cell receptor (beta chain) emerged from a study of blood T cell repertoires in COVID-19. Study in general: COVID-19 samples, acute and convalescent, were from the United States, Italy and Spain. T cells, B-cell-depleted T cells, or PBMCs supplied cDNA or gDNA.

Germline CDR1 is SGHNT and CDR2 is YYREEE (reference sequence). The CDR3 is 14 amino acids. V was cut by 1 base and J by 3 bases, with 7 bases left in between. This table comes from immunoSEQ multiplex PCR, and its TCRdb copy is limited to in-frame clones, with some not included. Counted here are about 69,000 clones, roughly 80% occurring once; the ten biggest clones make up more than 9.5%. The sequenced sample consisted of peripheral blood. The chain couples TRBV5-4 to TRBJ1-4, with D unclear. This clonotype originated in a woman aged 80 or older with acute or convalescent COVID-19. The CDR3 protein is CASSLMAANEKLFF. The CDR3 nucleotides are TGTGCCAGCAGCTTGATGGCAGCTAATGAAAAACTGTTTTTT.